These T cell receptor beta chains were read from a single sample in a study of beta chain features in type 1 diabetes. Clones were sequenced by immunoSEQ multiplex PCR, and TCRdb holds only the in-frame ones, with some missing. The sample includes 300,000 to 400,000 clones, approximately 8% of them seen just once. Specimen: central memory CD4+ T cells from blood. Receptors were obtained from a woman between 18 and 30 years old in good health. Both conserved end residues are part of each CDR3. The D gene is left open where the match is weak. Clone size, where shown, is once, few, many, or a class for clones that have expanded.

clone size: NA
D gene: NA
V gene: TRBV19
CDR3 protein: CASSMQGSGANVLTF

clone size: few
D gene: TRBD2
V gene: TRBV4-2
CDR3 protein: CASSQGSGGGTDTQYF

clone size: many
D gene: TRBD1
V gene: TRBV29-1
CDR3 protein: CSVIQGAHTGELFF

clone size: NA
D gene: TRBD1
V gene: TRBV15
CDR3 protein: CATQTGGTGAADTQYF

clone size: NA
D gene: NA
V gene: TRBV2
CDR3 protein: CASSDPPNNEQFF

clone size: few
D gene: TRBD1
V gene: TRBV7-2
CDR3 protein: CASSLRTGQYNEQFF

clone size: NA
D gene: TRBD1
V gene: TRBV18
CDR3 protein: CASSPRRQGEGTQYF

clone size: many
D gene: NA
V gene: TRBV4-3
CDR3 protein: CASSQDAGGNIQYF

clone size: few
D gene: TRBD2
V gene: TRBV5-4
CDR3 protein: CASSQDRGGRTDTQYF

clone size: few
D gene: NA
V gene: TRBV6-6
CDR3 protein: CASSYSIGLDTQYF

clone size: NA
D gene: NA
V gene: TRBV4-3
CDR3 protein: CASSQDPGRGETQYF

clone size: many
D gene: NA
V gene: TRBV14
CDR3 protein: CASSQVWGRTGANVLTF

clone size: NA
D gene: NA
V gene: TRBV2
CDR3 protein: CASSAGGPNTEAFF

clone size: NA
D gene: NA
V gene: TRBV5-6
CDR3 protein: CASSPPTALYGYTF

clone size: few
D gene: TRBD2
V gene: TRBV7-6
CDR3 protein: CASSYSGTSGYEQYF

clone size: many
D gene: TRBD2
V gene: TRBV10-3
CDR3 protein: CAISESGTSGRAEQYF

clone size: NA
D gene: TRBD1
V gene: TRBV6-5
CDR3 protein: CASKQGQGNYNEQFF

clone size: NA
D gene: NA
V gene: TRBV4-2
CDR3 protein: CASSRDRGSGANVLTF

clone size: few
D gene: TRBD2
V gene: TRBV11-2
CDR3 protein: CASSPGTSGYNEQFF

clone size: few
D gene: NA
V gene: TRBV7-9
CDR3 protein: CASSLVPGADEKLFF

clone size: few
D gene: NA
V gene: TRBV18
CDR3 protein: CASSPGGGEAFF

clone size: NA
D gene: TRBD2
V gene: TRBV4-3
CDR3 protein: CASSQDRTSQETQYF

clone size: NA
D gene: TRBD1
V gene: TRBV28
CDR3 protein: CASSFPRTGRDEAFF

clone size: few
D gene: NA
V gene: TRBV2
CDR3 protein: CASSEGLRQPQHF

clone size: NA
D gene: NA
V gene: TRBV15
CDR3 protein: CATSWFGGNEKLFF

clone size: NA
D gene: NA
V gene: TRBV27
CDR3 protein: CASSLFEGSNQPQHF

clone size: NA
D gene: NA
V gene: TRBV11-2
CDR3 protein: CASSQDWQSNEKLFF

clone size: NA
D gene: TRBD1
V gene: TRBV7-3
CDR3 protein: CASSSRQGAHEQFF

clone size: NA
D gene: TRBD2
V gene: TRBV5-4
CDR3 protein: CASSSRLAGVLNEQFF

clone size: few
D gene: NA
V gene: TRBV7-9
CDR3 protein: CASSSQPNPNTGELFF

clone size: NA
D gene: NA
V gene: TRBV6-1
CDR3 protein: CASSESLPSYNEQFF

clone size: NA
D gene: TRBD1
V gene: TRBV19
CDR3 protein: CASSRQGGSEKLFF

clone size: many
D gene: NA
V gene: TRBV7-2
CDR3 protein: CASSSQTYTEAFF

clone size: NA
D gene: NA
V gene: TRBV5-4
CDR3 protein: CASSLNEGYNEQFF

clone size: NA
D gene: TRBD1
V gene: TRBV7-3
CDR3 protein: CASRMTGLEQYF

clone size: many
D gene: NA
V gene: TRBV6-5
CDR3 protein: CASSLYRERYEQYF

clone size: NA
D gene: NA
V gene: TRBV9
CDR3 protein: CASSVGGNTYEQYF

clone size: NA
D gene: NA
V gene: TRBV20-1
CDR3 protein: CSASLLNEQFF

clone size: NA
D gene: TRBD2
V gene: TRBV28
CDR3 protein: CASSITSGRLYEQYF

clone size: NA
D gene: NA
V gene: TRBV6-5
CDR3 protein: CASGNPGMAYF

clone size: NA
D gene: NA
V gene: TRBV5-4
CDR3 protein: CASSSVDQADTQYF

clone size: few
D gene: NA
V gene: TRBV29-1
CDR3 protein: CSAAWGFGELFF

clone size: few
D gene: TRBD2
V gene: TRBV2
CDR3 protein: CASKRAGGSYNEQFF

clone size: many
D gene: NA
V gene: TRBV28
CDR3 protein: CASRNANEKLFF

clone size: few
D gene: TRBD1
V gene: TRBV4-1
CDR3 protein: CASSQPPRTGGKVNTEAFF

clone size: many
D gene: TRBD2
V gene: TRBV7-9
CDR3 protein: CASSSSSGGSYNEQFF

clone size: many
D gene: NA
V gene: TRBV6-6
CDR3 protein: CASLATENYGYTF

clone size: few
D gene: NA
V gene: TRBV7-2
CDR3 protein: CASSFFLSGANVLTF

clone size: NA
D gene: NA
V gene: TRBV7-9
CDR3 protein: CASSLSGEQYF

clone size: NA
D gene: TRBD2
V gene: TRBV5-1
CDR3 protein: CASSSTTSGRLYEQFF

clone size: few
D gene: NA
V gene: TRBV5-1
CDR3 protein: CASSFRTPDEKLFF

clone size: NA
D gene: TRBD1
V gene: TRBV7-8
CDR3 protein: CASSLRAGGAVPYNEQFF

clone size: NA
D gene: NA
V gene: TRBV4-3
CDR3 protein: CASSQDIRVPAFF

clone size: few
D gene: NA
V gene: TRBV5-4
CDR3 protein: CASSLMARSSYNEQFF

clone size: NA
D gene: NA
V gene: TRBV28
CDR3 protein: CASSPPRGTGELFF

clone size: many
D gene: TRBD1
V gene: TRBV2
CDR3 protein: CASRGQQLEKLFF

clone size: few
D gene: NA
V gene: TRBV5-1
CDR3 protein: CASSLRAGSVAGANVLTF

clone size: few
D gene: TRBD1
V gene: TRBV5-1
CDR3 protein: CASSRTIQGAQSTEAFF